This passage covers 32 T cell receptor beta chains from one sample sequenced in a study of T cell responses to AZD1222 COVID-19 vaccine. The assay was immunoSEQ multiplex PCR, and TCRdb's table has in-frame clones only and misses some. Here the sample spans under 130,000 clones, 91% being singletons. This specimen consisted of peripheral blood, obtained on day 0 of AZD1222 vaccination. The receptors come from an adult in good health.

The rearrangement links TRBV30 to TRBJ1-6; the match to TRBD1 covers 11 bases. The CDR3 extends over 15 amino acids. Trimming took 6 bases from V and 4 from J; bases not matched to a gene: 5. Germline V gene sequence: CDR1 GTSNPN, CDR2 SVGIG (reference sequence). The CDR3 DNA reads TGTGCCTGCCCCCGGGACAGGGGGTATAATTCACCCCTCCACTTT. Residues: CACPRDRGYNSPLHF.

Comments on this clone: One junction end does not reproduce the germline sequence, and a read error may be involved. The DNA for the CDR3 is TGCAGTGCTCCAGAGGGGCGAGCGGGGATTTTT. It specifies CSAPEGRAGIF. This chain joins TRBV20-1 and TRBJ2-2, with 7 bases that match TRBD2. The CDR3 is made up of 11 amino acids. Germline CDR1 reads DFQATT; CDR2 reads SNEGSKA (reference sequence).

This clone has just a few counts. The chain combines TRBV5-1 with TRBJ2-1; D might be TRBD2 (6 bases). Germline V CDR1 and CDR2: SGHRS, YFSETQ. CDR3 length: 12 residues. V lost 4 bases to trimming and J lost 9 bases, with 11 bases between them. CDR3: CASSPASVEQFF. The CDR3 nucleotides are TGCGCCAGCAGCCCGGCTAGCGTTGAGCAGTTCTTC.

V and J are TRBV24-1 and TRBJ2-6; D unresolved. Per germline, CDR1 KGHDR and CDR2 SFDVKD. V lost 9 bases and J lost 7, with 9 bases in between. The CDR3 runs to 12 residues. This chain's CDR3 is CATETTANVLTF. CDR3 in DNA: TGTGCCACCGAAACAACCGCCAACGTCCTGACTTTC.

The chain uses TRBV2 and TRBJ1-3; 7 positions match TRBD1. V shed 5 bases and J 3 bases; nucleotides not matched to a gene: 4. The CDR3 extends over 14 amino acids. The germline CDR1 and CDR2 sequences are SNHLY and FYNNEI. CDR3 in amino acids: CASSTGTVGNTIYF. CDR3 in DNA: TGTGCCAGCAGTACCGGGACAGTTGGAAACACCATATATTTT.

The chain employs TRBV27 and TRBJ1-3; the D gene is possibly TRBD1 (5 bases). This CDR3 is built from 15 residues. The V end was cut by 0 bases, the J end by 1 base, with 7 bases between. Germline loops: CDR1 MNHEY, CDR2 SMNVEV (reference sequence). CDR3 sequence: CASSLSGGSGNTIYF. In nucleotides, the CDR3 is TGTGCCAGCAGTTTATCGGGGGGATCTGGAAACACCATATATTTT.

This clone was counted once. The chain has TRBV5-1 and TRBJ2-2; D call uncertain. This CDR3 spans 15 amino acids. V was pared by 0 bases and J by 0 bases, with 6 bases between. Germline assignment: CDR1 SGHRS and CDR2 YFSETQ. CDR3 region: CASSLGLANTGELFF. The CDR3 DNA reads TGCGCCAGCAGCTTGGGGCTAGCGAACACCGGGGAGCTGTTTTTT.

The rearrangement joins TRBV30 to TRBJ2-3; a possible D gene is TRBD1 (7 bases). CDR3 size: 12 residues. The V and J ends lost 4 bases and 4 bases respectively, with 9 bases between them. CDR1 and CDR2 (germline): GTSNPN, SVGIG (reference sequence). Written as DNA, the CDR3 is TGTGCCTGGACAGGGGGGCCAGATACGCAGTATTTT. It encodes CAWTGGPDTQYF.

The rearrangement links TRBV4-1 to TRBJ2-1; D might be TRBD2 (5 bases). The CDR3 is 15 amino acids. Germline loops: CDR1 MGHRA, CDR2 YSYEKL. V lost 0 bases to trimming and J lost 4 bases, with 10 bases between them. The CDR3 region is CASSQDSAIYNEQFF. The CDR3 region has the DNA TGCGCCAGCAGCCAAGATAGCGCCATTTACAATGAGCAGTTCTTC.

The chain links TRBV14 to TRBJ1-2; the D is unclear. Germline V gene lookup returns CDR1 SGHDN and CDR2 FVKESK. The CDR3 spans 13 residues. Trimming shortened V by 1 base and J by 5 bases, and 8 bases separated the two germline ends. CDR3 coding DNA: TGTGCCAGCAGCCAAGTGCAGGCTTATGGCTACACCTTC. It is translated as CASSQVQAYGYTF.

This chain uses TRBV7-3 with TRBJ2-4; TRBD1 agrees at 10 bases. This CDR3 comprises 15 residues. Germline-derived CDR1 and CDR2 are SGHTA and FQGTGA. Trimming at V came to 5 bases and at J to 5 bases, leaving 6 bases not matched to a gene. CDR3 DNA: TGTGCCAGCAGCCACGGACAGGGGGGCGAAAACATTCAGTACTTC. Translated: CASSHGQGGENIQYF.

This chain links TRBV27 with TRBJ1-2, with D possibly matching TRBD1 (5 bases). Trimming removed 6 bases from V and 5 bases from J, with 16 bases in between. The CDR3 runs to 14 residues. CDR1 and CDR2 (germline): MNHEY, SMNVEV (reference sequence). Written as DNA, the CDR3 is TGTGCCAGCAGGGGAACAGGAGCCGCTTATGGCTACACCTTC. Residues: CASRGTGAAYGYTF.

J is TRBJ1-2 and V is TRBV25-1; 8 nucleotides agree with TRBD1. Trimming took 4 bases from V and 3 from J; bases not matched to a gene: 4. This CDR3 comprises 14 residues. Germline V lookup: CDR1 MGHDK, CDR2 SYGVNS. The CDR3 region is CASSGQGTHYGYTF. CDR3 in DNA: TGTGCCAGCAGTGGACAGGGGACCCACTATGGCTACACCTTC.

The chain recombines TRBV11-2 with TRBJ1-6, with 9 bases identical to TRBD1. The CDR3 length is 15 residues. Unmatched junction bases numbered 4, after V lost 1 base and J lost 9 bases. Germline values: CDR1 SGHAT, CDR2 FQNNGV. The CDR3, as DNA: TGTGCCAGCAGCTTAGTGGGGACAGGGAGTTCACCCCTCCACTTT. Its protein is CASSLVGTGSSPLHF.

The CDR3 DNA reads as TGTGCCAGCAGTTTGGAAGTACAGGGAACAGGGGGCAATCAGCCCCAGCATTTT. Protein: CASSLEVQGTGGNQPQHF. The chain links TRBV28 to TRBJ1-5, with TRBD1 matching 7 bases. Trimming removed 3 bases from V and 2 bases from J; junction bases left unmatched: 13. CDR1 MDHEN and CDR2 SYDVKM come from the germline V gene. This CDR3 comprises 18 residues.

V usage is TRBV19 and J usage is TRBJ1-5; no reliable D call. This CDR3 has 15 residues. CDR1 LNHDA and CDR2 SQIVND come from the germline V gene (reference sequence). Trimming took 5 bases from V and 0 from J, leaving 11 bases between them. This CDR3 is CASSPKGPSNQPQHF. The CDR3 DNA follows: TGTGCCAGTAGTCCGAAAGGCCCTAGCAATCAGCCCCAGCATTTT.

This chain links TRBV27 with TRBJ2-2; 16 bases match TRBD2. CDR3 length: 16 amino acids. The ends lost 3 bases at V and 5 bases at J; junction bases unmatched: 0. From germline, CDR1 is MNHEY and CDR2 SMNVEV (reference sequence). Written as DNA, the CDR3 is TGTGCCAGCAGTTTGGGACTAGCGGGAGGGACCGGGGAGCTGTTTTTT. This sequence encodes CASSLGLAGGTGELFF.

The chain is built from TRBV28 and TRBJ2-7, with D perhaps matching TRBD1 (6 bases). The CDR3 is made up of 13 amino acids. The V end was cut by 3 bases, the J end by 2 bases, with 8 bases between. The germline V gene has CDR1 MDHEN and CDR2 SYDVKM. DNA of the CDR3: TGTGCCAGCAGTTTCGGACAGACCTACGAGCAGTACTTC. It translates to CASSFGQTYEQYF.

The V gene is TRBV5-6, the J gene TRBJ1-1; a possible D gene is TRBD1 (6 bases). Per germline, CDR1 SGHDT and CDR2 YYEEEE. Trimming left V 3 bases short and J 3 bases short, with 24 bases between. The CDR3 has 18 amino acids. CDR3 sequence reads: CASSCWGPAQGRDTEAFF. CDR3 nucleotides: TGTGCCAGCAGCTGCTGGGGGCCCGCACAAGGGAGGGACACTGAAGCTTTCTTT.

This clone was detected a few times. The chain employs TRBV10-3 and TRBJ2-7; D unclear. The CDR3 is 13 amino acids. Germline V gene lookup returns CDR1 ENHRY and CDR2 SYGVKD. Trimming removed 6 bases at V and 3 bases at J, with 12 bases between. The CDR3 region is CAISRPGFYEQYF. The CDR3 nucleotides are TGTGCCATCAGCAGGCCAGGCTTCTACGAGCAGTACTTC.

CDR3 amino acids: CASSFPSRRGNEQFF. In DNA, the CDR3 is TGTGCCAGCAGCTTCCCCTCCCGGAGAGGCAATGAGCAGTTCTTC. The V gene is TRBV7-2, the J gene TRBJ2-1, with unresolved D. The length of the CDR3 is 15 residues. The V end was cut by 3 bases, the J end by 6 bases, with 15 bases between. Germline CDR1 and CDR2: SGHTA and FQGNSA.

This chain connects TRBV15 to TRBJ2-1; D might be TRBD2 (6 bases). Looked up from germline, CDR1 is LNHNV and CDR2 is YYDKDF (reference sequence). The CDR3 contains 18 residues. Trimming pared 5 bases from V and 0 bases from J, leaving 20 bases between. CDR3 DNA sequence: TGTGCCACCAGCTCCGGCCCAAATCGGGGGAGCTCCTACAATGAGCAGTTCTTC. It yields the protein CATSSGPNRGSSYNEQFF.

V and J are TRBV4-1 and TRBJ1-2; perhaps TRBD1 as D (6 bases). V lost 1 base and J 4 bases, leaving 13 bases between the germline ends. The CDR3 spans 15 residues. Germline V CDR1 and CDR2: MGHRA, YSYEKL. CDR3: CASSQVGGAGYGYTF. The CDR3 DNA is TGCGCCAGCAGCCAAGTGGGGGGGGCTGGCTATGGCTACACCTTC.

The J gene is TRBJ2-7, the V gene TRBV7-3; D not resolved. CDR1 is SGHTA, CDR2 FQGTGA, per germline. The CDR3 extends over 13 amino acids. The V end was cut by 3 bases, the J end by 5 bases, with 11 bases between. CDR3 amino acids: CASSFGGLDEQYF. CDR3 DNA: TGTGCCAGCAGCTTCGGTGGGCTGGACGAGCAGTACTTC.

The chain couples TRBV6-1 to TRBJ2-7; 7 bases are a match to TRBD2. CDR3 size: 15 residues. Germline CDR1 is MNHNS and CDR2 is SASEGT. V was pared by 3 bases and J by 1 base, with 6 bases of the junction left unmatched. CDR3 sequence (DNA): TGTGCCAGCAGTGAGCCTAGCGGTACTTCCTACGAGCAGTACTTC. It specifies CASSEPSGTSYEQYF.

The rearrangement links TRBV28 to TRBJ1-2; tentatively, D is TRBD1 (5 bases). Germline-derived CDR1 and CDR2 are MDHEN and SYDVKM. The V end was cut by 3 bases, the J end by 1 base, with 9 bases between. The CDR3 totals 14 residues. The CDR3 nucleotides are TGTGCCAGCAGTTTTGGGGGGGTTAACTATGGCTACACCTTC. This encodes CASSFGGVNYGYTF.

This chain joins TRBV18 and TRBJ1-1; TRBD1 might be the D (5 bases). The CDR3 has 13 residues. Trimming pared 3 bases from V and 6 bases from J, leaving 11 bases between. Germline CDR1 KGHSH, CDR2 LQKENI. Here the CDR3 DNA reads TGTGCCAGCTCACCCCGGGACCCAGCTGAAGCTTTCTTT. It codes for CASSPRDPAEAFF. Complete variable domain (other parts from reference TRBV18 and TRBJ1-1): NAGVMQNPRHLVRRRGQEARLRCSPMKGHSHVYWYRQLPEEGLKFMVYLQKENIIDESGMPKERFSAEFPKEGPSILRIQQVVRGDSAAYFCASSPRDPAEAFFGQGTRLTVV.

Written as DNA, the CDR3 is TGTGCCAGCAGTGAATTCAGGAACCCCTACGAGCAGTACTTC. Translated, it gives CASSEFRNPYEQYF. The chain is built from TRBV25-1 and TRBJ2-7; D unresolved. CDR1 is MGHDK, CDR2 SYGVNS, per germline. The V end lost 1 base, the J end lost 2 bases, and 9 bases lay between the germline ends. The CDR3 contains 14 residues.

The chain uses TRBV9 and TRBJ2-3; a possible D gene is TRBD2 (6 bases). CDR1 is SGDLS, CDR2 YYNGEE, per germline. Trimming removed 2 bases from V and 2 bases from J, with 12 bases in between. This CDR3 has 15 amino acids. This CDR3 reads CASSVVGLNTDTQYF. The CDR3 bases are TGTGCCAGCAGCGTGGTGGGACTGAACACAGATACGCAGTATTTT.

This chain links TRBV4-1 with TRBJ2-7; no firm D call. Trimming took off 4 bases at V and 3 bases at J, with 19 bases between the two ends. The length of the CDR3 is 16 residues. The germline CDR1 and CDR2 sequences are MGHRA and YSYEKL. Here the CDR3 reads CASSPTPGSLVYEQYF. CDR3 DNA sequence: TGCGCCAGCAGCCCAACTCCGGGCTCTCTAGTCTACGAGCAGTACTTC.

The genes are TRBV18 and TRBJ2-7; D perhaps matches TRBD1 (7 bases). The CDR3 totals 15 residues. Germline V gives CDR1 KGHSH, CDR2 LQKENI. Trimming removed 2 bases from V and 2 bases from J, with 13 bases in between. CDR3 loop: CASSPTGDSTYEQYF. In nucleotides, the CDR3 is TGTGCCAGCTCACCAACGGGGGACAGCACCTACGAGCAGTACTTC.

The rearrangement uses TRBV28 and TRBJ1-5; TRBD1 aligns across 8 bases. This CDR3 is 15 amino acids long. The V gene's germline CDR1 is MDHEN and CDR2 SYDVKM. V trimming: 6 bases; J trimming: 4 bases; junction bases outside the gene matches: 8. The CDR3 loop is CASRRDRGWNQPQHF. The CDR3 bases are TGTGCCAGCAGGAGAGACAGGGGCTGGAATCAGCCCCAGCATTTT.